This TCR beta chain originates from a study of blood T cell repertoires in COVID-19. Whole-study context: Acute and convalescent COVID-19 samples came from the United States, Italy and Spain. Sample material is recorded as cDNA or gDNA derived from T cells, B-cell-depleted T cells, or PBMCs.

Original processing methods: Amplification from reference gene primers served as the basis for estimated nucleated cell counts. Generated by immunoSEQ multiplex PCR, the TCRdb table keeps only in-frame clones and is missing some. V and J calls and clone size are as listed in that table; D and trimming were resolved from the DNA. The sample has roughly 350,000 clones; roughly 90% are singletons. Only a few counts were recorded for this clone. Additional DNA sequences in this sample encode the identical CDR3. Germline-derived CDR1 and CDR2 are SQVTM and ANQGSEA. The trim removed 7 bases at V and 3 bases at J, leaving 2 bases unmatched. The CDR3 has 11 amino acids.

This chain uses TRBV29-1 with TRBJ1-2, with 7 nucleotides matching TRBD1. The clonotype was recovered from a woman aged 45-60 years with active or convalescent COVID-19. Sequenced material: peripheral blood. The CDR3 is CSAGTDYGYTF. The CDR3 nucleotides read TGCAGCGCAGGGACAGACTATGGCTACACCTTC. Full variable domain (outside the CDR3, taken from reference TRBV29-1 and TRBJ1-2): SAVISQKPSRDICQRGTSLTIQCQVDSQVTMMFWYRQQPGQSLTLIATANQGSEATYESGFVIDKFPISRPNLTFSTLTVSNMSPEDSSIYLCSAGTDYGYTFGSGTRLTVV.